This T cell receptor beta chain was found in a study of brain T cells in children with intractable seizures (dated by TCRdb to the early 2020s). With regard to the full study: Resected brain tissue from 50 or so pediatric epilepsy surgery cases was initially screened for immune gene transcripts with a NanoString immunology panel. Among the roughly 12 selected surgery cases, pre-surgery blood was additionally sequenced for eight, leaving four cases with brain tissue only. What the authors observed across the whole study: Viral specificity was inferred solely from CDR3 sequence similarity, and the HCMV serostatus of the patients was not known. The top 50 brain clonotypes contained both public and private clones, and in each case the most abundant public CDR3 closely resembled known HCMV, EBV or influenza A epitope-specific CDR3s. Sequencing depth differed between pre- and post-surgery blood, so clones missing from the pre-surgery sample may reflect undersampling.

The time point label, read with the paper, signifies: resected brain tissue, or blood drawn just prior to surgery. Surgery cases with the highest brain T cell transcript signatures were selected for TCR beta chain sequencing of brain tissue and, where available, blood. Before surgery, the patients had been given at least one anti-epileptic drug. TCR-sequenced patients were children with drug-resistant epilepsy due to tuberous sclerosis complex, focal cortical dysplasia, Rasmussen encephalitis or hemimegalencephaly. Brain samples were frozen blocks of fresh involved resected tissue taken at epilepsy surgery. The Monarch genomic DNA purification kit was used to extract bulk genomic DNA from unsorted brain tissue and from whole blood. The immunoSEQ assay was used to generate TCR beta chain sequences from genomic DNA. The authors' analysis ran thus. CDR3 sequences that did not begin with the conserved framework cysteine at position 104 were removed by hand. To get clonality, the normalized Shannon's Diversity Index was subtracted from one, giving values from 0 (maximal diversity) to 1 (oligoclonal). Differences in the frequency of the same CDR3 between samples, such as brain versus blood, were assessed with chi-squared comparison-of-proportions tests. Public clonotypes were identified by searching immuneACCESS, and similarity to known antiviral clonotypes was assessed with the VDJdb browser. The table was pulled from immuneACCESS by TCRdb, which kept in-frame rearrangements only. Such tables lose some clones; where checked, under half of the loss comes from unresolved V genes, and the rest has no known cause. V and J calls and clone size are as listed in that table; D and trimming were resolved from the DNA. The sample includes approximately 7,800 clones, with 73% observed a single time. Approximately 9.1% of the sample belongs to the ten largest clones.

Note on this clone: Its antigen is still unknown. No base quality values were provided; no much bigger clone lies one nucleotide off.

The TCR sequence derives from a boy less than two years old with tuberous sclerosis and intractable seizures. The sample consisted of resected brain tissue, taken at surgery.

The bases are TGCAGCGTTGTGTGGGGAACAGGGACCGTAAGCAATCAGCCCCAGCATTTT. It specifies CSVVWGTGTVSNQPQHF. This chain joins TRBV29-1 to TRBJ1-5; matching of 6 bases hints at TRBD1 as the D gene. The germline V gene supplies CDR1 SQVTM and CDR2 ANQGSEA. V was cut back by 4 bases and J by 1 base, leaving a gap of 20 bases between them. Taken from cysteine to phenylalanine, the CDR3 has 17 residues. Only the CDR3 part of the read is kept: 51 bases, read in frame from the first base.